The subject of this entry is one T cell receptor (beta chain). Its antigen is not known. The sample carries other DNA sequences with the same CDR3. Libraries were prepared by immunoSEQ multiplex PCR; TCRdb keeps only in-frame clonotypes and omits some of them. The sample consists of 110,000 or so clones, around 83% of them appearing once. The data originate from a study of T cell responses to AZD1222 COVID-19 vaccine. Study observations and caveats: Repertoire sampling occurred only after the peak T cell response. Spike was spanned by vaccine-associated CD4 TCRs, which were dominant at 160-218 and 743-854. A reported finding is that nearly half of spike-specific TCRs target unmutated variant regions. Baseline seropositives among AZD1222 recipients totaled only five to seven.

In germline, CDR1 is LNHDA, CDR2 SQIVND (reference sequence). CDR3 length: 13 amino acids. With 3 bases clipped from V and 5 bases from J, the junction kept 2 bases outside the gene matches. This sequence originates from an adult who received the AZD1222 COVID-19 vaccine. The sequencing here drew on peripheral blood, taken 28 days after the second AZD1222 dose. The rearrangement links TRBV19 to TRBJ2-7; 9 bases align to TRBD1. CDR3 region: CASSIDRGDEQYF. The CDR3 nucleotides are TGTGCCAGTAGTATCGACAGGGGGGACGAGCAGTACTTC.